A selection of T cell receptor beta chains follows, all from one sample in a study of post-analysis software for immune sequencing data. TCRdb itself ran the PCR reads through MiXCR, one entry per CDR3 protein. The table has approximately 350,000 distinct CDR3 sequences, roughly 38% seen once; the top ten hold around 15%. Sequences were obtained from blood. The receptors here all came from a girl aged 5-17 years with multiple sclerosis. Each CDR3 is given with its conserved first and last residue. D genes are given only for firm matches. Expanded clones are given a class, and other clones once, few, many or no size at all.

cdr3_aa: CASSPLGATRETQYF
cdr3_nt: TGTGCCAGCAGCCCGTTGGGGGCGACGAGGGAGACCCAGTACTTC
j_call: TRBJ2-5
d_call: NA
clone_size: NA
v_call: TRBV7-2

cdr3_aa: CASSFRGSANTGELFF
cdr3_nt: TGCGCCAGCAGCTTTCGCGGGAGTGCGAACACCGGGGAGCTGTTTTTT
j_call: TRBJ2-2
d_call: TRBD2
clone_size: NA
v_call: TRBV5-1

cdr3_aa: CSAPFQGGDGYTF
cdr3_nt: TGCAGTGCTCCTTTCCAGGGAGGGGATGGCTACACCTTC
j_call: TRBJ1-2
d_call: NA
clone_size: NA
v_call: TRBV20-1

cdr3_aa: CASSQDPEIGELFF
cdr3_nt: TGTGCCAGCAGCCAAGACCCGGAGATCGGGGAGCTGTTTTTT
j_call: TRBJ2-2
d_call: NA
clone_size: NA
v_call: TRBV4-2

cdr3_aa: CASSSLGYNQPQHF
cdr3_nt: TGTGCCAGCAGCTCCTTAGGGTACAATCAGCCCCAGCATTTT
j_call: TRBJ1-5
d_call: NA
clone_size: few
v_call: TRBV6-6

cdr3_aa: CASSPPGNSYEQYF
cdr3_nt: TGTGCCAGCTCACCACCAGGGAACTCCTACGAGCAGTACTTC
j_call: TRBJ2-7
d_call: NA
clone_size: few
v_call: TRBV18

cdr3_aa: CASSENGAPYNEQFF
cdr3_nt: TGCGCCAGCAGTGAGAACGGGGCCCCCTACAATGAGCAGTTCTTC
j_call: TRBJ2-1
d_call: NA
clone_size: many
v_call: TRBV10-1

cdr3_aa: CAASDPTGDRMYEQYF
cdr3_nt: TGTGCCGCCAGTGATCCTACAGGAGACAGGATGTACGAGCAGTACTTC
j_call: TRBJ2-7
d_call: NA
clone_size: NA
v_call: TRBV24-1

cdr3_aa: CASSQVGGTGLSGELFF
cdr3_nt: TGCGCCAGCAGCCAAGTCGGCGGGACAGGCTTATCGGGGGAGCTGTTTTTT
j_call: TRBJ2-2
d_call: TRBD1
clone_size: few
v_call: TRBV4-1

cdr3_aa: CASSLQGAPGGYTF
cdr3_nt: TGTGCCAGCAGCTTACAGGGGGCGCCCGGTGGCTACACCTTC
j_call: TRBJ1-2
d_call: TRBD1
clone_size: NA
v_call: TRBV7-9

cdr3_aa: CASSPSTSGGGTQYF
cdr3_nt: TGCGCCAGCAGCCCTAGCACTAGCGGGGGAGGTACGCAGTATTTT
j_call: TRBJ2-3
d_call: TRBD2
clone_size: NA
v_call: TRBV4-3

cdr3_aa: CASSRSTGVKGDYGYTF
cdr3_nt: TGTGCCAGCAGTCGGAGCACAGGGGTAAAAGGAGACTATGGCTACACCTTC
j_call: TRBJ1-2
d_call: NA
clone_size: few
v_call: TRBV21-1

cdr3_aa: CASSLGTSGGAVDEQFF
cdr3_nt: TGTGCCAGCAGCCTTGGGACTAGCGGGGGGGCAGTCGATGAGCAGTTCTTC
j_call: TRBJ2-1
d_call: TRBD2
clone_size: NA
v_call: TRBV5-6

cdr3_aa: CAWETGANQPQHF
cdr3_nt: TGTGCCTGGGAAACAGGGGCCAATCAGCCCCAGCATTTT
j_call: TRBJ1-5
d_call: TRBD1
clone_size: NA
v_call: TRBV30

cdr3_aa: CASSLMGNSNQPQHF
cdr3_nt: TGCGCCAGCAGCTTGATGGGGAATAGCAATCAGCCCCAGCATTTT
j_call: TRBJ1-5
d_call: NA
clone_size: few
v_call: TRBV5-1

cdr3_aa: CASSPQADLTDTQYF
cdr3_nt: TGTGCCAGCAGCCCCCAGGCAGACCTCACAGATACGCAGTATTTT
j_call: TRBJ2-3
d_call: NA
clone_size: few
v_call: TRBV28

cdr3_aa: CASSFSPGPELYF
cdr3_nt: TGTGCCAGCAGTTTTTCCCCGGGGCCGGAGTTGTACTTC
j_call: TRBJ2-7
d_call: NA
clone_size: NA
v_call: TRBV6-5

cdr3_aa: CASSQEWTGRREQYF
cdr3_nt: TGTGCCAGCAGCCAAGAGTGGACAGGGAGGCGGGAGCAGTACTTC
j_call: TRBJ2-5
d_call: NA
clone_size: few
v_call: TRBV3-1

cdr3_aa: CSVLGDFYEQYF
cdr3_nt: TGCAGCGTCCTAGGAGATTTCTACGAGCAGTACTTC
j_call: TRBJ2-7
d_call: NA
clone_size: many
v_call: TRBV29-1

cdr3_aa: CASSQEKGLPDTQYF
cdr3_nt: TGCGCCAGCAGCCAAGAGAAGGGGTTGCCAGATACGCAGTATTTT
j_call: TRBJ2-3
d_call: NA
clone_size: NA
v_call: TRBV4-3

cdr3_aa: CASSPDRILNYGYTF
cdr3_nt: TGTGCCAGCAGCCCCGACAGAATCCTTAACTATGGCTACACCTTC
j_call: TRBJ1-2
d_call: NA
clone_size: NA
v_call: TRBV7-8

cdr3_aa: CASNLAAGGSYEQYF
cdr3_nt: TGCGCCAGCAACTTGGCAGCAGGGGGCTCCTACGAGCAGTACTTC
j_call: TRBJ2-7
d_call: TRBD1
clone_size: NA
v_call: TRBV5-1

cdr3_aa: CASSLVGAGAETQYF
cdr3_nt: TGTGCCAGCAGCTTAGTTGGTGCGGGGGCGGAGACCCAGTACTTC
j_call: TRBJ2-5
d_call: NA
clone_size: NA
v_call: TRBV11-2

cdr3_aa: CASSRGQGNEQFF
cdr3_nt: TGTGCCAGCAGCCGAGGTCAGGGGAATGAGCAGTTCTTC
j_call: TRBJ2-1
d_call: NA
clone_size: few
v_call: TRBV13

cdr3_aa: CASSAWTGDNEQFF
cdr3_nt: TGTGCCAGCAGCGCGTGGACAGGGGACAATGAGCAGTTCTTC
j_call: TRBJ2-1
d_call: TRBD1
clone_size: NA
v_call: TRBV7-9

cdr3_aa: CASSGRDREYYNEQYF
cdr3_nt: TGTGCCAGCAGCGGCCGGGACAGGGAATACTACAATGAGCAGTACTTC
j_call: TRBJ2-7
d_call: TRBD1
clone_size: few
v_call: TRBV7-8

cdr3_aa: CSARLQETQYF
cdr3_nt: TGCAGTGCTAGGTTACAAGAGACCCAGTACTTC
j_call: TRBJ2-5
d_call: NA
clone_size: few
v_call: TRBV20-1

cdr3_aa: CASIKEGEQYEKLFF
cdr3_nt: TGTGCCAGCATCAAAGAAGGGGAACAGTACGAAAAACTGTTTTTT
j_call: TRBJ1-4
d_call: NA
clone_size: few
v_call: TRBV12-3/TRBV12-4

cdr3_aa: CASSDGQWNTEAFF
cdr3_nt: TGTGCCAGCAGTGATGGACAGTGGAACACTGAAGCTTTCTTT
j_call: TRBJ1-1
d_call: NA
clone_size: NA
v_call: TRBV2

cdr3_aa: CASSQEGTPGRYTGELFF
cdr3_nt: TGCGCCAGCAGCCAAGAAGGGACCCCGGGAAGGTACACCGGGGAGCTGTTTTTT
j_call: TRBJ2-2
d_call: NA
clone_size: NA
v_call: TRBV4-1

cdr3_aa: CAISELSGGETQYF
cdr3_nt: TGTGCCATCAGTGAGTTGTCGGGAGGAGAGACCCAGTACTTC
j_call: TRBJ2-5
d_call: TRBD2
clone_size: NA
v_call: TRBV10-3

cdr3_aa: CASSVANGGYNEQFF
cdr3_nt: TGTGCCAGCAGCGTAGCTAACGGGGGGTACAATGAGCAGTTCTTC
j_call: TRBJ2-1
d_call: TRBD2
clone_size: NA
v_call: TRBV9

cdr3_aa: CASSPNSNYGYTF
cdr3_nt: TGTGCCAGCAGCCCTAACTCAAACTATGGCTACACCTTC
j_call: TRBJ1-2
d_call: NA
clone_size: NA
v_call: TRBV3-1

cdr3_aa: CASSPVGSGRPGEQFF
cdr3_nt: TGTGCCAGCAGCCCCGTAGGTAGCGGGCGGCCGGGGGAGCAGTTCTTC
j_call: TRBJ2-1
d_call: TRBD2
clone_size: NA
v_call: TRBV12-3/TRBV12-4

cdr3_aa: CASPRPMNTEAFF
cdr3_nt: TGTGCCAGCCCCAGGCCCATGAACACTGAAGCTTTCTTT
j_call: TRBJ1-1
d_call: NA
clone_size: few
v_call: TRBV6-1

cdr3_aa: CATSRVSQSYNEQFF
cdr3_nt: TGTGCCACCAGCAGAGTAAGCCAGAGCTACAATGAGCAGTTCTTC
j_call: TRBJ2-1
d_call: NA
clone_size: NA
v_call: TRBV15

cdr3_aa: CASSWTGRLNTEAFF
cdr3_nt: TGTGCCAGCAGCTGGACAGGGCGGTTGAACACTGAAGCTTTCTTT
j_call: TRBJ1-1
d_call: TRBD1
clone_size: NA
v_call: TRBV7-9

cdr3_aa: CSAQGSQFLEQYF
cdr3_nt: TGCAGTGCTCAGGGGTCCCAATTTTTGGAGCAGTACTTC
j_call: TRBJ2-5
d_call: NA
clone_size: many
v_call: TRBV20-1

cdr3_aa: CASSLSGTTYNEQYF
cdr3_nt: TGTGCCAGCAGTTTAAGTGGGACTACCTACAATGAGCAGTACTTC
j_call: TRBJ2-7
d_call: TRBD2
clone_size: NA
v_call: TRBV12-3/TRBV12-4

cdr3_aa: CASSPPNSPLHF
cdr3_nt: TGTGCCAGCAGTCCCCCTAATTCACCCCTCCACTTT
j_call: TRBJ1-6
d_call: NA
clone_size: NA
v_call: TRBV27

cdr3_aa: CACSLTSWYNEQFF
cdr3_nt: TGTGCCTGCAGTTTAACTAGCTGGTACAATGAGCAGTTCTTC
j_call: TRBJ2-1
d_call: NA
clone_size: NA
v_call: TRBV12-3/TRBV12-4